Sequencing of this TCR beta chain was carried out in a study of shared clonotypes between healthy human individuals. General study points: Only a few donors were included, so the genetic and exposure-history diversity represented was limited. When naive CD4 clonotypes were compared across a few donors, 4% to 5.5% were shared.

The table came from immunoSEQ multiplex PCR; TCRdb's copy has only in-frame clones and leaves some out. The table records around 940,000 clones, about 80% of them present only once. Notes on this clone: What it recognizes is unknown.

V was trimmed by 2 bases and J by 1 base, leaving 8 bases between them. The CDR3 sequence is 14 residues long. CDR1 and CDR2 from the germline V gene are LNHNV and YYDKDF (reference sequence). All donors qualified as healthy HIV-negative adults and had experienced no recent acute infections or vaccinations. CD45RA-negative memory and CD45RA+ naive subsets were split from the CD4+ cells. The chain recombines TRBV15 with TRBJ2-5; D unclear. The sequencing input was memory CD4+ T cells sorted from blood. Subset indicated: CD45RA-negative fraction. The TCR sequence derives from a man aged 18 to 30 in good health. The CDR3 loop reads CATSRRTVQETQYF. CDR3 nucleotides: TGTGCCACCAGCAGACGGACGGTCCAAGAGACCCAGTACTTC.